The next 6 T cell receptor beta chains were all read from a single sample in a study of T cells in localized non-small cell lung cancer. Assay: immunoSEQ multiplex PCR; the TCRdb copy retains only in-frame clones and omits some. The sample consists of 35,000 to 50,000 clones, around 79% of them appearing once. Sequencing used PBMCs, obtained before any cancer treatment. The receptors here all came from a woman aged 35 to 70 with stage II squamous cell lung carcinoma.

This chain joins TRBV5-1 and TRBJ2-3; 7 nucleotides match TRBD2. This CDR3 is built from 16 residues. Trimming took 0 bases from V and 3 from J; bases not matched to a gene: 7. In germline, CDR1 is SGHRS, CDR2 YFSETQ. CDR3 nucleotides: TGCGCCAGCAGCTTGGGGGCAAGCGGGAATACAGATACGCAGTATTTT. Its translation is CASSLGASGNTDTQYF.

The chain recombines TRBV28 with TRBJ1-5; 10 nucleotides line up with TRBD1. V trimming: 7 bases; J trimming: 6 bases; junction bases outside the gene matches: 15. Germline V gives CDR1 MDHEN, CDR2 SYDVKM. The length of the CDR3 is 17 residues. The CDR3 DNA is TGTGCCAGCAATCCGGGACAGGGGAATCTGGGGGGTCAGCCCCAGCATTTT. Its translation is CASNPGQGNLGGQPQHF.

CDR3 nucleotides: TGCGCCAGCAGCCAAGAGTCTCGGCAGATTCTAGGAAACACCATATATTTT. Translated: CASSQESRQILGNTIYF. The chain links TRBV4-1 to TRBJ1-3, with unresolved D. CDR1 is MGHRA and CDR2 is YSYEKL in the germline V gene. Trimming took 0 bases from V and 4 from J, leaving 16 bases between them. The CDR3 has 17 residues.

The rearrangement links TRBV7-3 to TRBJ2-3; maybe TRBD2 (6 bases). Looked up from germline, CDR1 is SGHTA and CDR2 is FQGTGA. This CDR3 is built from 13 residues. V was trimmed by 2 bases and J by 5 bases, leaving 8 bases between them. This CDR3 reads CASSLGRGDTQYF. DNA of the CDR3: TGTGCCAGCAGCTTAGGGCGGGGAGATACGCAGTATTTT.

The chain links TRBV6-6 to TRBJ2-7; 8 bases align to TRBD2. There are 15 residues in the CDR3. Losses at the gene ends were 2 bases for V and 6 bases for J; bases not matched to a gene: 9. CDR1 MNHNY and CDR2 SVGAGI come from the germline V gene (reference sequence). CDR3 DNA sequence: TGTGCCAGCAGTTACGCCCCCGGGACTAGGGTCGAGCAGTACGTC. Translation: CASSYAPGTRVEQYV.

The chain joins TRBV7-9 to TRBJ1-5; D unresolved. Trimming stripped 1 base from V and 2 bases from J, with 12 bases between. From germline, CDR1 is SEHNR and CDR2 FQNEAQ (reference sequence). The CDR3 is 16 amino acids. The CDR3 loop reads CASSLGETAGNQPQHF. As DNA, the CDR3 is TGTGCCAGCAGCTTAGGAGAGACTGCAGGCAATCAGCCCCAGCATTTT.